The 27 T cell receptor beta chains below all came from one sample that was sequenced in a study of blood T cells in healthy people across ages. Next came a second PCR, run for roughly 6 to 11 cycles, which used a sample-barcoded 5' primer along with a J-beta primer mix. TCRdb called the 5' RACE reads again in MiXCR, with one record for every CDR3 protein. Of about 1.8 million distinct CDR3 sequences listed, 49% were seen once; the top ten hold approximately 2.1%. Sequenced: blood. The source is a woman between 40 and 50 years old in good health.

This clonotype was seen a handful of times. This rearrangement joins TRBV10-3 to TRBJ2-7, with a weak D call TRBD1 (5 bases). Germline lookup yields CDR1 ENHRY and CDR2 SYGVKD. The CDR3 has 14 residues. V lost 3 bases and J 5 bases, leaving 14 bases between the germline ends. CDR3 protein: CAISEGRGLDEQYF. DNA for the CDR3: TGTGCCATCAGTGAAGGAAGGGGCCTCGACGAGCAGTACTTC.

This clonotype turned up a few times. The CDR3 DNA is TGTGCCAGCAGCTCGGGACAGGGGTGGGGGAATGAGCAGTTCTTC. Translation gives CASSSGQGWGNEQFF. The chain joins TRBV7-9 to TRBJ2-1; TRBD1 matches 10 bases. The germline gives CDR1 SEHNR, CDR2 FQNEAQ (reference sequence). With 4 bases clipped from V and 7 bases from J, the junction kept 7 bases outside the gene matches. This CDR3 has 15 amino acids.

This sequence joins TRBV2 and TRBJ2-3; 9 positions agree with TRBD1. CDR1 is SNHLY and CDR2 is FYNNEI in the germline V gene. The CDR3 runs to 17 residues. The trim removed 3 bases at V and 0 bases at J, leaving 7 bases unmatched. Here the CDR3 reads CASSDPGTGLSTDTQYF. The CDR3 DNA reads TGTGCCAGCAGTGATCCGGGGACAGGGTTGAGCACAGATACGCAGTATTTT.

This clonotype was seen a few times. CDR3 coding DNA: TGCAGCGTTGAAGGCGCGTGGGGACGGAGCTCCTACAATGAGCAGTTCTTC. Its protein is CSVEGAWGRSSYNEQFF. This chain links TRBV29-1 with TRBJ2-1; TRBD1 or TRBD2 may be the D gene (5 bases each). Trimming pared 1 base from V and 0 bases from J, leaving 16 bases between. Germline loops: CDR1 SQVTM, CDR2 ANQGSEA. CDR3 length: 17 residues.

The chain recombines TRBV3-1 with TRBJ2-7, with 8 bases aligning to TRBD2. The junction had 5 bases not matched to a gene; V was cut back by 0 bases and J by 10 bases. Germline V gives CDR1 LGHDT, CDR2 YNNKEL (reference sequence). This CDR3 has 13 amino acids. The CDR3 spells CASSQDIAGNQYF. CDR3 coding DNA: TGTGCCAGCAGCCAAGATATAGCGGGGAACCAGTACTTC.

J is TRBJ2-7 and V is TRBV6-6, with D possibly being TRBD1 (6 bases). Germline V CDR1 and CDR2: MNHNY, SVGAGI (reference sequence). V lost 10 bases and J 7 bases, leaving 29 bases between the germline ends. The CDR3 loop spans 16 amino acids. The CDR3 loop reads CATAEQQGENYNEQYF. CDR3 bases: TGTGCCACCGCAGAACAACAGGGAGAAAACTACAATGAGCAGTACTTC.

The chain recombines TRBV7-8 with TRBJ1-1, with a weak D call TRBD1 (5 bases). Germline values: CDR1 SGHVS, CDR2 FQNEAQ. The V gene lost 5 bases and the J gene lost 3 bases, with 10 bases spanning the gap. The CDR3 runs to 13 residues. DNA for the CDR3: TGTGCCAGCAGCACCACAGGTTACACTGAAGCTTTCTTT. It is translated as CASSTTGYTEAFF.

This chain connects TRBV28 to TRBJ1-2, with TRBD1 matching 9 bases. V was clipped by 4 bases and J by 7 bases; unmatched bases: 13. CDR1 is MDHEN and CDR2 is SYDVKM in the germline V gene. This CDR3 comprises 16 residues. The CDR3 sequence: CASSSQARTGAFGYTF. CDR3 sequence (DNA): TGTGCCAGCAGTTCCCAGGCCCGGACAGGGGCGTTTGGCTACACCTTC.

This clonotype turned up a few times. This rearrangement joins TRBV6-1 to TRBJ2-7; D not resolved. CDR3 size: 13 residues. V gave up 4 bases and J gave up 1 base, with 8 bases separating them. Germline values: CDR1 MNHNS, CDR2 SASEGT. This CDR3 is CASSAALSYEQYF. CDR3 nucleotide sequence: TGTGCCAGCAGTGCTGCTCTATCCTACGAGCAGTACTTC.

In DNA, the CDR3 is TGTGCCAGCAGCTTAGGGTGGGGACTAGCGTATGAGACCCAGTACTTC. Protein: CASSLGWGLAYETQYF. The gene calls are TRBV7-2 and TRBJ2-5, with TRBD2 identical over 10 bases. The CDR3 runs to 16 residues. Germline lookup yields CDR1 SGHTA and CDR2 FQGNSA. With 1 base clipped from V and 5 bases from J, the junction kept 7 bases outside the gene matches.

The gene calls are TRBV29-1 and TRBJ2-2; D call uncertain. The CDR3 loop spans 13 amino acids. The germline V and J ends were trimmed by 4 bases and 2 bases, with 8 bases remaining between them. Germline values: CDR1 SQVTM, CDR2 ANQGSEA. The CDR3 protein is CSVASINTGELFF. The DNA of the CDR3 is TGCAGCGTTGCCAGCATAAACACCGGGGAGCTGTTTTTT.

CDR3 coding DNA: TGCAGCGTTGTAGGGACAACAAGCTCTGGGGCCAACGTCCTGACTTTC. This gives the protein CSVVGTTSSGANVLTF. V and J are TRBV29-1 and TRBJ2-6; possibly TRBD1 for D (6 bases). This CDR3 is built from 16 residues. Germline V gives CDR1 SQVTM, CDR2 ANQGSEA. V dropped 4 bases and J dropped 0 bases, with 13 bases sitting between them. The variable domain in full, with the rest retrieved from reference TRBV29-1 and TRBJ2-6, is SAVISQKPSRDICQRGTSLTIQCQVDSQVTMMFWYRQQPGQSLTLIATANQGSEATYESGFVIDKFPISRPNLTFSTLTVSNMSPEDSSIYLCSVVGTTSSGANVLTFGAGSRLTVL.

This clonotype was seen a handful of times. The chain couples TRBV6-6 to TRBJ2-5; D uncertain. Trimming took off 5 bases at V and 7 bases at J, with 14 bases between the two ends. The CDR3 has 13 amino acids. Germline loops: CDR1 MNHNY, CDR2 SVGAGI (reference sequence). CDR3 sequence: CASSAVYDGTQYF. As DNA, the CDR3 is TGTGCCAGCAGTGCGGTTTACGATGGGACCCAGTACTTC.

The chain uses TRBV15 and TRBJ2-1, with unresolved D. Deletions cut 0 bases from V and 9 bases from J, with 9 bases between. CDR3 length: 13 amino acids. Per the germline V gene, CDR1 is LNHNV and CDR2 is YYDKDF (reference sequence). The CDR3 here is CATSRDYLPEQFF. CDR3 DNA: TGTGCCACCAGCAGAGATTACTTGCCTGAGCAGTTCTTC. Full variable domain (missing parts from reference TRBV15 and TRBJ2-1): DAMVIQNPRYQVTQFGKPVTLSCSQTLNHNVMYWYQQKSSQAPKLLFHYYDKDFNNEADTPDNFQSRRPNTSFCFLDIRSPGLGDTAMYLCATSRDYLPEQFFGPGTRLTVL.

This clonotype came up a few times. In DNA form, the CDR3 reads TGTGCCAGCAGCCATCAGGACGGCGTTAACACTGAAGCTTTCTTT. It encodes CASSHQDGVNTEAFF. This rearrangement joins TRBV7-9 to TRBJ1-1; no clear D. V was cut by 5 bases and J by 2 bases, with 15 bases left in between. The CDR3 totals 15 residues. Germline V CDR1 and CDR2: SEHNR, FQNEAQ (reference sequence).

In DNA, the CDR3 is TGTGCCATCAGGGACAGGGATGCAGATACGCAGTATTTT. Amino acids: CAIRDRDADTQYF. The chain carries TRBV10-3 and TRBJ2-3, with 8 bases fitting TRBD1. The CDR3 has 13 residues. Per the germline V gene, CDR1 is ENHRY and CDR2 is SYGVKD. V shed 6 bases and J 4 bases; nucleotides not matched to a gene: 3.

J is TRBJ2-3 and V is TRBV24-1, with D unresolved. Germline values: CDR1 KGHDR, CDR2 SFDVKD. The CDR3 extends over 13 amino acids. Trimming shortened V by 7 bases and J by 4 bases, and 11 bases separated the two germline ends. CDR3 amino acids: CATSRPPADTQYF. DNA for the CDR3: TGTGCCACCAGCCGCCCTCCGGCAGATACGCAGTATTTT.

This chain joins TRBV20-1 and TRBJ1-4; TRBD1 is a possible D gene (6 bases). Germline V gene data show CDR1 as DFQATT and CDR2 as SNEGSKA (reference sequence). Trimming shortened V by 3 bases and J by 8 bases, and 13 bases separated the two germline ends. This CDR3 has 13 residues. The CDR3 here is CSARLGQSEKLFF. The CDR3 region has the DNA TGCAGTGCTAGGCTGGGACAATCAGAAAAACTGTTTTTT.

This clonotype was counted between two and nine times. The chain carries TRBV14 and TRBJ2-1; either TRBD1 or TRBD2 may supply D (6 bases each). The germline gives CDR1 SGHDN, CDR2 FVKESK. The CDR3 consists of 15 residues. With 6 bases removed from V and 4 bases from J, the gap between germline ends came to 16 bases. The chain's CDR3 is CASSPPRGRYNEQFF. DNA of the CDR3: TGTGCCAGCAGTCCTCCCCGGGGGCGATACAATGAGCAGTTCTTC.

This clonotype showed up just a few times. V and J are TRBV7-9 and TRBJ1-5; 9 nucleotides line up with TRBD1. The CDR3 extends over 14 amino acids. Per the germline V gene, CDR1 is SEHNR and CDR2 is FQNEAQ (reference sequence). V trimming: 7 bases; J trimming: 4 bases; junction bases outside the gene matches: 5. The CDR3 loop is CASTGTGPNQPQHF. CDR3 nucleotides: TGTGCCAGCACGGGGACAGGGCCGAATCAGCCCCAGCATTTT.

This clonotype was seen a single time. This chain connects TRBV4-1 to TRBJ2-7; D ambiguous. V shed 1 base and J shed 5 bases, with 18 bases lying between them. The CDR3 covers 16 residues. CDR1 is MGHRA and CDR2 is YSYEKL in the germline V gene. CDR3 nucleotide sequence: TGCGCCAGCAGCCAAGTTGTGGGAAAGGACCATGACGAGCAGTACTTC. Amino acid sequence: CASSQVVGKDHDEQYF.

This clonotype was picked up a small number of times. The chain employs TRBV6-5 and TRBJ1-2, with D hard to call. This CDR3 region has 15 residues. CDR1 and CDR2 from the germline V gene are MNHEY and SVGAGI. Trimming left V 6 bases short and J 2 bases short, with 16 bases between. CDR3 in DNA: TGTGCCAGCAGAACCAATGGACGGACCAACTATGGCTACACCTTC. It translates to CASRTNGRTNYGYTF.

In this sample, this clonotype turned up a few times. CDR3 nucleotides: TGTGCCAGCAGGGGGCCAGGACTATACCAAGAGACCCAGTACTTC. This gives the protein CASRGPGLYQETQYF. The rearrangement uses TRBV27 and TRBJ2-5; TRBD2 is a possible D gene (6 bases). With 6 bases removed from V and 0 bases from J, the gap between germline ends came to 14 bases. This CDR3 has 15 residues. From germline, CDR1 is MNHEY and CDR2 SMNVEV (reference sequence).

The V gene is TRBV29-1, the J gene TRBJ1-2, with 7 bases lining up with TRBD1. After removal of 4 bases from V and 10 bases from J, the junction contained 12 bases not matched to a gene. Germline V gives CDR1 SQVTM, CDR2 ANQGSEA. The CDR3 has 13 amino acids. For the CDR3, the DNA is TGCAGCGTTGGGGGACAGTGGGGCGTCGCCTACACCTTC. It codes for CSVGGQWGVAYTF.

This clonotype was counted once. CDR3 region: CASNLRGQGTEAFF. The CDR3 DNA is TGCGCCAGCAACCTCAGGGGGCAGGGCACTGAAGCTTTCTTT. The chain uses TRBV5-1 and TRBJ1-1, with TRBD1 matching over 8 bases. CDR3 length equals 14 residues. Germline values: CDR1 SGHRS, CDR2 YFSETQ. After removal of 6 bases from V and 4 bases from J, the junction contained 8 bases not matched to a gene.

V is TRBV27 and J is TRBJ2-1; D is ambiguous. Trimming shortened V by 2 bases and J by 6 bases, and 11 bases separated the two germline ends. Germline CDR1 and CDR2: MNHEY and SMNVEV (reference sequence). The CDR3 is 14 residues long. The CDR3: CASSLEPKGNEQFF. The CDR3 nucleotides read TGTGCCAGCAGTTTAGAACCGAAAGGCAATGAGCAGTTCTTC.

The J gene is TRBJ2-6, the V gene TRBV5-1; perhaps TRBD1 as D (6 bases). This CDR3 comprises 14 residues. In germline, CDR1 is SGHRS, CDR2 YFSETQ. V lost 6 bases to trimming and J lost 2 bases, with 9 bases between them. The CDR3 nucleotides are TGCGCCAGCACAGGGGAAACTGGGGCCAACGTCCTGACTTTC. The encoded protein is CASTGETGANVLTF.